Below, 21 T cell receptor beta chains from the same sample are listed, as sequenced in a study of Graves' ophthalmopathy and Graves' hyperthyroidism. The study amplified TCR beta CDR3 regions using RNA transcripts. HTBI primers were used in a first-round RT-PCR, which preceded a second-round multiplex PCR. TCRdb reprocessed the multiplex PCR reads via MiXCR and lists one record per CDR3 protein. This table holds 400,000 or so distinct CDR3 sequences, 15% found once. Sequenced material: peripheral blood. These receptors all come from a woman younger than 35 with stable Graves' hyperthyroidism.

There are many counts of this clonotype. V is TRBV7-2 and J is TRBJ1-2; unclear D gene. The V end lost 3 bases, the J end lost 4 bases, and 3 bases lay between the germline ends. Germline CDR1 is SGHTA and CDR2 is FQGNSA. The CDR3 runs 11 residues. This CDR3 is CASSFFYGYTF. Written as DNA, the CDR3 is TGTGCCAGCAGCTTTTTCTATGGCTACACCTTC.

The table lists this clonotype with many counts. The genes are TRBV11-2 and TRBJ2-7; D is ambiguous. V was cut by 0 bases and J by 1 base, with 10 bases left in between. Germline assignment: CDR1 SGHAT and CDR2 FQNNGV. The CDR3 extends over 15 amino acids. The CDR3 region is CASSLDRVFSYEQYF. The CDR3 coding sequence is TGTGCCAGCAGCTTAGATCGTGTCTTTTCCTACGAGCAGTACTTC.

The table lists this clonotype with many counts. This chain links TRBV6-5 with TRBJ2-6; D uncertain. Trimming removed 2 bases at V and 1 base at J, with 9 bases between. The germline V gene encodes CDR1 MNHEY and CDR2 SVGAGI. There are 16 residues in the CDR3. The CDR3 DNA reads as TGTGCCAGCAGTTACCACCCAGAATCTGGGGCCAACGTCCTGACTTTC. It translates to CASSYHPESGANVLTF.

The sample holds one count of this clonotype. The V and J genes are TRBV27 and TRBJ1-5, with 8 positions matching TRBD1. This CDR3 contains 14 residues. Per germline, CDR1 MNHEY and CDR2 SMNVEV (reference sequence). Trimming cost V 6 bases and J 4 bases; bases outside gene matches: 5. The CDR3 is CASSQGAPNQPQHF. CDR3 nucleotide sequence: TGTGCCAGCAGCCAGGGGGCACCGAATCAGCCCCAGCATTTT.

This clonotype was seen more than once but under ten times. This rearrangement joins TRBV6-1 to TRBJ2-5, with a possible D match to TRBD2 (5 bases). Germline values: CDR1 MNHNS, CDR2 SASEGT. This CDR3 spans 13 amino acids. The germline V and J ends were trimmed by 7 bases and 2 bases, with 11 bases remaining between them. CDR3: CASMLALQETQYF. Here the CDR3 DNA reads TGTGCCAGCATGCTAGCCCTTCAAGAGACCCAGTACTTC.

This clonotype has at least ten counts. J is TRBJ2-2 and V is TRBV24-1, with 7 positions matching TRBD1. Germline-derived CDR1 and CDR2 are KGHDR and SFDVKD. Trimming removed 10 bases from V and 6 bases from J; junction bases left unmatched: 7. The CDR3 has 13 amino acids. The DNA of the CDR3 is TGTGCCACGGATACAGGGGTGGCCGGGGAGCTGTTTTTT. It yields the protein CATDTGVAGELFF.

The chain combines TRBV6-1 with TRBJ1-6; D may be TRBD1 (6 bases). Germline V gene lookup returns CDR1 MNHNS and CDR2 SASEGT. V shed 1 base and J shed 7 bases, with 17 bases lying between them. CDR3 length: 17 amino acids. The CDR3 is CASSEGGTGLGNSPLHF. The CDR3 DNA sequence: TGTGCCAGCAGTGAAGGAGGAACAGGGCTGGGGAATTCACCCCTCCACTTT.

This clonotype was found many times. This rearrangement joins TRBV11-1 to TRBJ2-2; D call uncertain. V lost 6 bases, J lost 6 bases, and 8 bases lay in between. The germline CDR1 and CDR2 sequences are SGHAT and FQDESV (reference sequence). The CDR3 sequence is 12 residues long. CDR3 sequence (DNA): TGTGCCAGCAGTATCTTAGCCGGGGAGCTGTTTTTT. It specifies CASSILAGELFF.

V gene TRBV18 combines with J gene TRBJ2-5; possibly TRBD1 or TRBD2 for D (6 bases each). Trimming left V 3 bases short and J 4 bases short, with 18 bases between. CDR3 length: 16 amino acids. From germline, CDR1 is KGHSH and CDR2 LQKENI. The CDR3 region has the DNA TGTGCCAGCTCACCCCGGACGGGGGCCAGCGGAGAGACCCAGTACTTC. It encodes CASSPRTGASGETQYF. The entire variable domain, with the rest obtained from reference TRBV18 and TRBJ2-5, is as follows: NAGVMQNPRHLVRRRGQEARLRCSPMKGHSHVYWYRQLPEEGLKFMVYLQKENIIDESGMPKERFSAEFPKEGPSILRIQQVVRGDSAAYFCASSPRTGASGETQYFGPGTRLLVL.

This clonotype has a count of ten or more. The DNA of the CDR3 is TGTGCCATTCCACCTACTAGCGTTCAAGAGACCCAGTACTTC. Its translation is CAIPPTSVQETQYF. The chain employs TRBV10-3 and TRBJ2-5; TRBD2 matches 7 bases. CDR3 size: 14 residues. The junction had 9 bases not matched to a gene; V was cut back by 9 bases and J by 2 bases. Looked up from germline, CDR1 is ENHRY and CDR2 is SYGVKD.

This clonotype occurred many times. The V and J genes are TRBV6-1 and TRBJ1-6; D remains unclear. This CDR3 is built from 14 residues. The V end was cut by 6 bases, the J end by 7 bases, with 13 bases between. Germline CDR1 and CDR2: MNHNS and SASEGT. CDR3 sequence reads: CASRILAANSPLHF. The DNA for the CDR3 is TGTGCCAGCAGAATTTTAGCGGCCAATTCACCCCTCCACTTT.

Ten or more counts support this clonotype. The chain recombines TRBV9 with TRBJ1-1, with a tentative D call TRBD1 (6 bases). This CDR3 region has 14 residues. Germline lookup yields CDR1 SGDLS and CDR2 YYNGEE. V lost 1 base and J lost 7, with 14 bases in between. The CDR3 sequence is CASSVSRGGGEAFF. CDR3 sequence (DNA): TGTGCCAGCAGCGTATCCAGGGGCGGCGGTGAAGCTTTCTTT.

This clonotype was recorded at least ten times. The V call is TRBV19, the J call TRBJ1-5; D might be TRBD1 (6 bases). V shed 3 bases and J shed 4 bases, with 13 bases lying between them. The CDR3 totals 15 residues. Germline-derived CDR1 and CDR2 are LNHDA and SQIVND (reference sequence). The CDR3 DNA sequence: TGTGCCAGTAGTATTACCGGACAGCTTAATCAGCCCCAGCATTTT. Amino acid sequence: CASSITGQLNQPQHF.

This clonotype was seen at least ten times. The J gene is TRBJ2-3, the V gene TRBV27; D gene ambiguous. The CDR3 length is 10 residues. Trimming took 6 bases from V and 4 from J, leaving 2 bases between them. The V gene's germline CDR1 is MNHEY and CDR2 SMNVEV (reference sequence). The CDR3 spells CASRADTQYF. Here the CDR3 DNA reads TGTGCCAGCAGGGCAGATACGCAGTATTTT.

In its sample, this clonotype was seen many times. Here the CDR3 reads CASSRKGQGSYEQYF. CDR3 DNA: TGTGCCAGCAGCCGTAAGGGACAGGGTAGCTACGAGCAGTACTTC. The J gene is TRBJ2-7, the V gene TRBV12-3 or TRBV12-4, with 9 bases lining up with TRBD1. CDR3 size: 15 residues. V trimming: 6 bases; J trimming: 3 bases; junction bases outside the gene matches: 9.

This clonotype was observed at least ten times. CDR3 sequence: CASSARHGTGGYGYTF. The CDR3 nucleotides are TGCGCCAGCAGCGCTCGCCACGGGACAGGGGGCTATGGCTACACCTTC. The chain uses TRBV4-1 and TRBJ1-2; 11 bases fit TRBD1. Germline CDR1 reads MGHRA; CDR2 reads YSYEKL. CDR3 length equals 16 residues. V was pared by 5 bases and J by 4 bases, with 9 bases of the junction left unmatched.

In its sample, this clonotype was seen many times. The chain has TRBV7-2 and TRBJ2-5; either TRBD1 or TRBD2 may fit D (5 bases each). Deletions cut 7 bases from V and 3 bases from J, with 12 bases between. CDR1 is SGHTA, CDR2 FQGNSA, per germline. The length of the CDR3 is 13 residues. The CDR3 sequence: CASKGWGKETQYF. CDR3 DNA: TGTGCCAGCAAGGGCTGGGGGAAAGAGACCCAGTACTTC.

This clonotype was recorded at least ten times. The V gene is TRBV15, the J gene TRBJ1-3; D might be TRBD1 (5 bases). CDR1 and CDR2 from the germline V gene are LNHNV and YYDKDF (reference sequence). V was shortened by 1 base and J by 0 bases, with 13 bases between the two germline ends. The CDR3 covers 17 residues. The CDR3 sequence: CATSRGRAATSGNTIYF. DNA for the CDR3: TGTGCCACCAGCAGAGGCAGGGCGGCCACCTCTGGAAACACCATATATTTT.

This clonotype occurred many times. This rearrangement joins TRBV2 to TRBJ2-7; D call uncertain. This CDR3 region has 13 residues. The ends were cut back, 6 bases at V and 5 bases at J, with 14 bases in the middle. Germline CDR1 and CDR2: SNHLY and FYNNEI. In nucleotides, the CDR3 is TGTGCCAGCAGGAAAGGGCTCTTACACGAGCAGTACTTC. It specifies CASRKGLLHEQYF.

This clonotype has ten or more counts. This chain joins TRBV20-1 and TRBJ1-1; tentatively, D is TRBD1 (6 bases). The CDR3 contains 14 residues. Germline assignment: CDR1 DFQATT and CDR2 SNEGSKA (reference sequence). Trimming pared 1 base from V and 0 bases from J, leaving 9 bases between. The CDR3 DNA is TGCAGTGCTAGAGCGGACAGTCTGAACACTGAAGCTTTCTTT. Amino acid sequence: CSARADSLNTEAFF.

This clonotype has at least ten counts. The V and J genes are TRBV29-1 and TRBJ1-1; perhaps TRBD1 as D (6 bases). V lost 3 bases, J lost 1 base, and 9 bases lay in between. This CDR3 has 13 amino acids. Germline assignment: CDR1 SQVTM and CDR2 ANQGSEA. CDR3 DNA sequence: TGCAGCGTTGAGGGGGCAGAGAACACTGAAGCTTTCTTT. It specifies CSVEGAENTEAFF.